This TCR beta chain was found in a study of T cells in Graves' hyperthyroidism and ophthalmopathy. Study in general: Initial diagnosis, before any treatment, was when peripheral blood was collected.

In germline, CDR1 is DFQATT, CDR2 SNEGSKA (reference sequence). The V gene lost 4 bases and the J gene lost 3 bases, with 10 bases spanning the gap. This CDR3 is built from 13 residues. TCR beta CDR3 regions were amplified from RNA. RT-PCR in the first round (using the HTBI primer set) targeted the TCR CDR3. TCRdb ran MiXCR on the multiplex PCR reads and lists one entry per CDR3 protein. In the table there are about 200,000 distinct CDR3 sequences, roughly 17% of which are singletons. Newly diagnosed patients aged 18 to 65 had hyperthyroidism of under 2 months' duration. The chain uses TRBV20-1 and TRBJ1-5, with D possibly TRBD1 on 5 matching bases. Sequencing was done on a sample of blood. This TCR derives from a woman aged 50 to 65 with Graves' hyperthyroidism. The DNA of the CDR3 is TGCAGTGCTAAATCGACAGCCAATCAGCCCCAGCATTTT. Residues: CSAKSTANQPQHF.